This T cell receptor (beta chain) was captured by sequencing in a study of blood T cell repertoires in COVID-19. At the level of the study: Collection of acute and convalescent COVID-19 samples took place in the United States, Italy and Spain.

TCRdb's table, derived via immunoSEQ multiplex PCR, lists solely in-frame clones and lacks some. The sample has a few hundred thousand clones; 88% are singletons. The sequence was obtained from a woman between 65 and 79 years old with COVID-19, enrolled during active disease. Source material: peripheral blood.

The chain's CDR3 is CASTDRTSANYGYTF. DNA for the CDR3: TGTGCCAGCACCGACAGGACATCTGCTAACTATGGCTACACCTTC. The chain combines TRBV6-5 with TRBJ1-2, with D maybe TRBD1 (6 bases). Germline-derived CDR1 and CDR2 are MNHEY and SVGAGI. CDR3 length: 15 residues. V gave up 7 bases and J gave up 0 bases, with 15 bases separating them.